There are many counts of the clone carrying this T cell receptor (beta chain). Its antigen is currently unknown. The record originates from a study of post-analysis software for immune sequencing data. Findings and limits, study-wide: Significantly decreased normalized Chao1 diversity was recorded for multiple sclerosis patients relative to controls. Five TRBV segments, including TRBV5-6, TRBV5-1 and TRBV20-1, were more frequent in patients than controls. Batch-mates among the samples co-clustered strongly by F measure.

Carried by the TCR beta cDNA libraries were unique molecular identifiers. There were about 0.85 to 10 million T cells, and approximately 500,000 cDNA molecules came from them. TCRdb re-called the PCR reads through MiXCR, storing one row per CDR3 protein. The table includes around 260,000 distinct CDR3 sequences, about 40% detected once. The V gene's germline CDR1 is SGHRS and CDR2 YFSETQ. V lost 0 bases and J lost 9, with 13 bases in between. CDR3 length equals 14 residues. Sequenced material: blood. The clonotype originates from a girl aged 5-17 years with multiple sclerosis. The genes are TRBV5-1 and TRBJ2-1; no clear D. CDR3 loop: CASSLDRLSPEQFF. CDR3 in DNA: TGCGCCAGCAGCTTGGATCGGCTTTCACCTGAGCAGTTCTTC.